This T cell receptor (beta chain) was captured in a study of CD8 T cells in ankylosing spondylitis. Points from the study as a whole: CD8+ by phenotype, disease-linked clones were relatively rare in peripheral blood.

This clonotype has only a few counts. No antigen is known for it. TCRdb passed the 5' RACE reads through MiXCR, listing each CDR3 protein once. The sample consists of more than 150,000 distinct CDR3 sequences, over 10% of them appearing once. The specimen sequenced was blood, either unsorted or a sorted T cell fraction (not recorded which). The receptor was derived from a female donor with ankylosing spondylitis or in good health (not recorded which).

The DNA of the CDR3 is TGTGCCAGCAGCCCCGACAGGGTAAGGAATGAAGCTTTCTTT. Translation: CASSPDRVRNEAFF. The rearrangement joins TRBV11-2 to TRBJ1-1, with TRBD1 identical over 7 bases. The CDR3 runs 14 residues. Trimming at V came to 5 bases and at J to 7 bases, leaving 10 bases not matched to a gene. CDR1 is SGHAT and CDR2 is FQNNGV in the germline V gene.